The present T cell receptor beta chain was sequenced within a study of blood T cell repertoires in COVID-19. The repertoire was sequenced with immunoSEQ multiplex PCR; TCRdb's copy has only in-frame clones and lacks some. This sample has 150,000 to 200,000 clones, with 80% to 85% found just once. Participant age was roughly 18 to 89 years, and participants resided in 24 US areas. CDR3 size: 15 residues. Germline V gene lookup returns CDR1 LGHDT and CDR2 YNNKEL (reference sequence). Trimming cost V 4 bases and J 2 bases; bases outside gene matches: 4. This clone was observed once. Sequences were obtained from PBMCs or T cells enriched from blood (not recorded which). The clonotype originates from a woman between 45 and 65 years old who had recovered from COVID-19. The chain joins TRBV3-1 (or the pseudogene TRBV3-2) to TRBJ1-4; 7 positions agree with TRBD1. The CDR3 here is CASSLRQGTNEKLFF. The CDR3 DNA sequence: TGTGCCAGCAGCCTAAGACAGGGCACTAATGAAAAACTGTTTTTT.